Following are 13 T cell receptor beta chains from one sample sequenced in a study of beta chain features in type 1 diabetes. The entirety of the isolated RNA underwent reverse transcription, so expressed TCRB transcripts were sequenced. Measured with immunoSEQ multiplex PCR; TCRdb has only the in-frame clones, and not every one. The sample contains a few hundred thousand clones, roughly 12% of which appear only once. What was sequenced was naive CD4+ T cells from blood. The source of these receptors is a man aged 18 to 30 in good health.

This clone was observed a few times. CDR3 in DNA: TGTGCCAGCAGCCTCTCCGGGACTAGGGGCAATGAGCAGTTCTTC. Translation gives CASSLSGTRGNEQFF. The chain joins TRBV5-4 to TRBJ2-1, with 8 bases that match TRBD2. With 4 bases clipped from V and 6 bases from J, the junction kept 9 bases outside the gene matches. The CDR3 is 15 amino acids. Per the germline V gene, CDR1 is SGHNT and CDR2 is YYREEE (reference sequence).

This clone was found a few times. The chain joins TRBV30 to TRBJ2-3, with D perhaps TRBD2 (6 bases). Trimming cost V 5 bases and J 4 bases, with 10 bases left between them. CDR1 and CDR2 from the germline V gene are GTSNPN and SVGIG (reference sequence). The CDR3 has 12 residues. CDR3 coding DNA: TGTGCCTGGTCGACGGGGGCAGATACGCAGTATTTT. Encoded protein: CAWSTGADTQYF.

This chain joins TRBV6-5 and TRBJ2-7, with 7 bases that match TRBD1. V shed 6 bases, J shed 3 bases, and the junction held 11 bases outside the gene matches. This CDR3 comprises 15 residues. Germline lookup yields CDR1 MNHEY and CDR2 SVGAGI. CDR3 sequence reads: CASSPTGTANYEQYF. In DNA, the CDR3 is TGTGCCAGCAGCCCCACCGGGACAGCCAACTACGAGCAGTACTTC.

This clone turned up a few times. The gene calls are TRBV5-1 and TRBJ2-5, with D perhaps TRBD2 (6 bases). Germline values: CDR1 SGHRS, CDR2 YFSETQ. CDR3 size: 16 residues. Trimming removed 1 base from V and 4 bases from J, with 17 bases in between. This CDR3 is CASSLTLGGIRETQYF. The CDR3 DNA follows: TGCGCCAGCAGCTTGACCCTCGGGGGAATTAGAGAGACCCAGTACTTC.

This clone was detected only a few times. The V gene is TRBV5-4, the J gene TRBJ2-2, with TRBD2 matching 8 bases. With V trimmed by 7 bases and J by 1 base, 3 bases remained unmatched. The germline CDR1 and CDR2 sequences are SGHNT and YYREEE (reference sequence). The CDR3 extends over 14 amino acids. The CDR3 DNA sequence: TGTGCCAGCCAGAGCGGGAGGAACACCGGGGAGCTGTTTTTT. This codes for CASQSGRNTGELFF.

This chain joins TRBV5-1 and TRBJ1-5; D perhaps matches TRBD1 (5 bases). Germline assignment: CDR1 SGHRS and CDR2 YFSETQ. The CDR3 runs 16 residues. The V and J ends lost 4 bases and 2 bases respectively, with 16 bases between them. The CDR3 DNA follows: TGCGCCAGCAGCCGGGATGGGGGGATGGGCAATCAGCCCCAGCATTTT. It translates to CASSRDGGMGNQPQHF.

This clone was picked up a small number of times. The chain joins TRBV12-5 to TRBJ2-1, with a possible D match to TRBD1 (5 bases). V was clipped by 1 base and J by 0 bases, with 10 bases between them. This CDR3 is 16 amino acids long. The germline V gene has CDR1 LGHNT and CDR2 FRNRAP. The CDR3 is CASGLAPGASYNEQFF. The CDR3 bases are TGTGCTAGTGGTTTGGCCCCTGGGGCCTCCTACAATGAGCAGTTCTTC. Looking up the rest from reference TRBV12-5 and TRBJ2-1 gives the full variable domain: DARVTQTPRHKVTEMGQEVTMRCQPILGHNTVFWYRQTMMQGLELLAYFRNRAPLDDSGMPKDRFSAEMPDATLATLKIQPSEPRDSAVYFCASGLAPGASYNEQFFGPGTRLTVL.

This clone has a handful of counts. The V gene is TRBV9, the J gene TRBJ1-3; perhaps TRBD1 as D (5 bases). This CDR3 has 14 amino acids. V lost 0 bases to trimming and J lost 6 bases, with 10 bases between them. CDR1 SGDLS and CDR2 YYNGEE come from the germline V gene. The CDR3, as DNA: TGTGCCAGCAGCGTAGCGGCGGGGACAAACACCATATATTTT. As protein: CASSVAAGTNTIYF. Full variable domain (missing parts from reference TRBV9 and TRBJ1-3): DSGVTQTPKHLITATGQRVTLRCSPRSGDLSVYWYQQSLDQGLQFLIQYYNGEERAKGNILERFSAQQFPDLHSELNLSSLELGDSALYFCASSVAAGTNTIYFGEGSWLTVV.

A few counts support this clone. This sequence joins TRBV25-1 and TRBJ2-5; the match to TRBD2 covers 7 bases. The CDR3 length is 16 residues. Germline loops: CDR1 MGHDK, CDR2 SYGVNS. With 2 bases clipped from V and 4 bases from J, the junction kept 10 bases outside the gene matches. This CDR3 reads CASSEGGGAIRETQYF. In DNA form, the CDR3 reads TGTGCCAGCAGTGAAGGGGGGGGAGCGATCCGAGAGACCCAGTACTTC.

A note on this clone: One end of the junction varies from germline; a read error may be responsible. The V gene is TRBV6-6, the J gene TRBJ2-3, with no clear D. Germline V gives CDR1 MNHNY, CDR2 SVGAGI (reference sequence). The CDR3 runs 12 residues. The CDR3 loop reads CASSFAADTKYF. The DNA of the CDR3 is TGTGCCAGCAGTTTCGCGGCAGATACGAAGTATTTT.

This clone was seen a few times. The chain carries TRBV23-1 and TRBJ1-2; D is unresolved. TRBV23-1 is assigned to the ORF class and has an uncertain function. This CDR3 has 15 residues. Deletions cut 0 bases from V and 1 base from J, with 9 bases between. The DNA for the CDR3 is TGCGCCAGCAGTCAATCGAGGCCTTTTAACTATGGCTACACCTTC. It encodes CASSQSRPFNYGYTF.

The sample holds a few counts of this clone. The chain recombines TRBV30 with TRBJ2-2; possible D gene TRBD2, 6 bases. The germline V gene encodes CDR1 GTSNPN and CDR2 SVGIG (reference sequence). The CDR3 length is 15 residues. V lost 0 bases and J 4 bases, leaving 12 bases between the germline ends. CDR3 loop: CAWSVGTYFTGELFF. The CDR3 DNA sequence: TGTGCCTGGAGTGTAGGGACTTACTTCACCGGGGAGCTGTTTTTT.

This clone was detected a few times. The rearrangement joins TRBV2 to TRBJ1-6, with 8 bases lining up with TRBD1. Germline-derived CDR1 and CDR2 are SNHLY and FYNNEI. The CDR3 runs 13 residues. V lost 9 bases to trimming and J lost 6 bases; unmatched junction nucleotides: 4. CDR3 residues: CASGQGRNSPLHF. DNA of the CDR3: TGTGCCAGTGGACAGGGACGTAATTCACCCCTCCACTTT.